A single sample is the source of the 3 T cell receptor beta chains below, sequenced in a study of vaccination effects on CD4 cells after COVID-19. Profiled with immunoSEQ multiplex PCR; TCRdb holds only in-frame clones, not every one. The profile shows about 66,000 clones, less than 80% of them singletons. No antigen has been assigned to these receptors. Around day 10 of culture, CD4+ T cells were separated out. All participants had two doses of either the BNT162b2 or mRNA-1273 vaccine. Specimen: CD4+ T cells from PBMCs cultured without peptide, collected after COVID-19 vaccination. The origin of the receptors is a human donor who received a COVID-19 vaccine.

V is TRBV6-2 or TRBV6-3 and J is TRBJ1-6; no firm D call. Germline V gives CDR1 MNHEY, CDR2 SVGEGT. V was cut by 2 bases and J by 0 bases, with 8 bases left in between. The CDR3 runs 16 residues. In DNA form, the CDR3 reads TGTGCCAGCAGTTACCTCGCGAGCTCCTATAATTCACCCCTCCACTTT. Translating gives CASSYLASSYNSPLHF.

This clone came up once. The chain carries TRBV7-8 and TRBJ1-2; D gene uncertain. V was shortened by 2 bases and J by 1 base, with 14 bases between the two germline ends. This CDR3 comprises 16 residues. CDR1 and CDR2 (germline): SGHVS, FQNEAQ. CDR3 nucleotides: TGTGCCAGCAGCTTAAAGGTTGGCAGTCTTAACTATGGCTACACCTTC. It yields the protein CASSLKVGSLNYGYTF.

The J gene is TRBJ2-7, the V gene TRBV20-1, with D possibly matching TRBD1 (5 bases). Between the trimmed V and J ends, which lost 3 bases and 2 bases, there was a span of 14 bases. The CDR3 extends over 14 amino acids. Germline lookup yields CDR1 DFQATT and CDR2 SNEGSKA (reference sequence). DNA of the CDR3: TGCAGTGCTAGTCCGCCCCAGGACACCTACGAGCAGTACGTC. Translation gives CSASPPQDTYEQYV.